This T cell receptor (beta chain) was recovered during a study of blood T cell repertoires in COVID-19. Study information: Samples came from the United States, Italy and Spain, spanning acute and convalescent COVID-19. T cells, B-cell-depleted T cells, or PBMCs supplied cDNA or gDNA.

This clone was observed a handful of times. The CDR3 length is 17 residues. Germline assignment: CDR1 SGHAT and CDR2 FQNNGV. V lost 1 base and J lost 8, with 24 bases in between. In the original processing: By means of reference gene primer amplification, nucleated cell counts were estimated. Only in-frame clones appear in the TCRdb table, and some are missing; sequencing was by immunoSEQ multiplex PCR. V and J calls and clone size are those listed in that table; D and trimming were worked out from the DNA. The sample has 100,000 or so clones, approximately 85% seen once; the top ten hold 9.5% to 10%.

Material: peripheral blood. This TCR was recovered from a man aged 40-49 years with active or convalescent COVID-19. J is TRBJ2-7 and V is TRBV11-2; D unresolved. As DNA, the CDR3 is TGTGCCAGCAGCTTAGTTACAGCTACGCCGTCCACCGGAAAGCAGTACTTC. It specifies CASSLVTATPSTGKQYF.